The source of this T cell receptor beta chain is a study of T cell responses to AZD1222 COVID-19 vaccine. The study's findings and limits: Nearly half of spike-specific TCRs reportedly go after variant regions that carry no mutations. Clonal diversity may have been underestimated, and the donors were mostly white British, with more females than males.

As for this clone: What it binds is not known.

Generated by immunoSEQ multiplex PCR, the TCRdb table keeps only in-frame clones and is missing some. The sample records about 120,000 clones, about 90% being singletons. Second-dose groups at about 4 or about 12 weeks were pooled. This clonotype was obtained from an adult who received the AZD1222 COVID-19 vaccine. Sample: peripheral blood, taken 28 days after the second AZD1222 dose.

This CDR3 reads CASSLGQGFGEANVLTF. Here the CDR3 DNA reads TGTGCCAGCAGCCTAGGACAGGGCTTTGGTGAGGCCAACGTCCTGACTTTC. The chain uses TRBV28 and TRBJ2-6; 8 bases map to TRBD1. Germline CDR1 is MDHEN and CDR2 is SYDVKM. The CDR3 runs to 17 residues. The V gene end was trimmed by 6 bases and the J gene end by 6 bases; junction bases not matched to a gene: 13. The full variable domain, rest sourced from reference TRBV28 and TRBJ2-6, is DVKVTQSSRYLVKRTGEKVFLECVQDMDHENMFWYRQDPGLGLRLIYFSYDVKMKEKGDIPEGYSVSREKKERFSLILESASTNQTSMYLCASSLGQGFGEANVLTFGAGSRLTVL.